This T cell receptor (beta chain) was sequenced for a study of cytomegalovirus exposure and HLA in healthy donors. General study results and limits: Cytomegalovirus status was reportedly diagnosed by the classifier with high specificity and sensitivity.

V gave up 1 base and J gave up 0 bases, with 10 bases separating them. The CDR3 length is 15 residues. Germline assignment: CDR1 LNHDA and CDR2 SQIVND (reference sequence). Note on this clone: Its specificity is unknown.

TCRdb's copy holds only in-frame clones and misses some; the assay was immunoSEQ multiplex PCR. The sample includes more than 95,000 clones, around 90% of them seen just once. The specimen was PBMCs. This sequence originates from a woman aged 18-29 years in good health and CMV-seronegative. This sequence joins TRBV19 and TRBJ2-7; D is unresolved. The CDR3 reads CASSIGQLSSYEQYF. The CDR3 DNA reads TGTGCCAGTAGTATAGGCCAACTTTCCTCCTACGAGCAGTACTTC.